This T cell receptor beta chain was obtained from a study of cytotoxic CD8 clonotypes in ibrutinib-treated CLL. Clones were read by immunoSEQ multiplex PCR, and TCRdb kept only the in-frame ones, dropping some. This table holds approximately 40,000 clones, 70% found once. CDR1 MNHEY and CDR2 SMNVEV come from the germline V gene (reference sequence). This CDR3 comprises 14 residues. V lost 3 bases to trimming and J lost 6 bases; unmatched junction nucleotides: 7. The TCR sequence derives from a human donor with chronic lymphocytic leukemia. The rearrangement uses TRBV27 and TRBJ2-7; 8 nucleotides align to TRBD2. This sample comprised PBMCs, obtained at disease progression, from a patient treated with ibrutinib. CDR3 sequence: CASSLGTSLGEQYF. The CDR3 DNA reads TGTGCCAGCAGTTTGGGGACTAGTCTCGGCGAGCAGTACTTC.